These 25 T cell receptor beta chains came from one sample sequenced in a study of cytomegalovirus exposure and HLA in healthy donors. The PCR ran on 60 Vbeta and 13 Jbeta primers. Libraries were prepared by immunoSEQ multiplex PCR; TCRdb keeps only in-frame clonotypes and omits some of them. The table lists 75,000 to 90,000 clones, more than 60% of them singletons. The sample taken for sequencing was PBMCs. The receptors come from a human donor in good health.

This sequence joins TRBV27 and TRBJ1-6; D ambiguous. V was cut by 4 bases and J by 7 bases, with 11 bases left in between. The CDR3 loop spans 14 amino acids. The germline gives CDR1 MNHEY, CDR2 SMNVEV (reference sequence). CDR3 protein: CASSSQSVNSPLHF. For the CDR3, the DNA is TGTGCCAGCAGTTCACAGAGTGTAAATTCACCCCTCCACTTT.

The chain recombines TRBV7-8 with TRBJ1-2; 8 bases are shared with TRBD1. The CDR3 is made up of 14 amino acids. V lost 3 bases to trimming and J lost 7 bases; unmatched junction nucleotides: 7. From germline, CDR1 is SGHVS and CDR2 FQNEAQ. CDR3 sequence (DNA): TGTGCCAGCAGCTTGTCAGGGGGCATTGCTGGCTACACCTTC. Amino acids: CASSLSGGIAGYTF.

CDR3 region: CASSQVNGGAYNEQFF. The CDR3 nucleotides read TGCGCCAGCAGCCAAGTTAACGGGGGGGCCTACAATGAGCAGTTCTTC. The chain uses TRBV4-3 and TRBJ2-1; 8 nucleotides match TRBD2. V dropped 1 base and J dropped 2; count of bases not matched to a gene: 4. The CDR3 is made up of 16 amino acids. Per the germline V gene, CDR1 is LGHNA and CDR2 is YSLEER.

V is TRBV29-1 and J is TRBJ1-2; no clear D gene. Germline V gene lookup returns CDR1 SQVTM and CDR2 ANQGSEA. The CDR3 sequence is 10 residues long. V dropped 6 bases and J dropped 3 bases, with 5 bases sitting between them. In DNA, the CDR3 is TGCAGCGTCCCGGACTATGGCTACACCTTC. It is translated as CSVPDYGYTF.

The CDR3 bases are TGTGCCAGTAGCCATACAGGGACCCTTAGCAATCAGCCCCAGCATTTT. Translation: CASSHTGTLSNQPQHF. This chain uses TRBV19 with TRBJ1-5, with D tentatively TRBD1 (6 bases). V dropped 6 bases and J dropped 0 bases, with 15 bases sitting between them. This CDR3 is 16 amino acids long. Germline lookup yields CDR1 LNHDA and CDR2 SQIVND (reference sequence).

The chain recombines TRBV7-9 with TRBJ2-1; 13 bases are shared with TRBD2. CDR1 SEHNR and CDR2 FQNEAQ come from the germline V gene (reference sequence). This CDR3 region has 16 residues. Unmatched junction bases numbered 14, after V lost 6 bases and J lost 12 bases. The CDR3 sequence: CASRLGTSGAPGGQFF. DNA of the CDR3: TGTGCCAGCAGACTCGGGACTAGCGGGGCGCCTGGGGGGCAGTTCTTC. Supplemented by reference TRBV7-9 and TRBJ2-1, the full variable domain reads DTGVSQNPRHKITKRGQNVTFRCDPISEHNRLYWYRQTLGQGPEFLTYFQNEAQLEKSRLLSDRFSAERPKGSFSTLEIQRTEQGDSAMYLCASRLGTSGAPGGQFFGPGTRLTVL.

Regarding this clone: The junction shows a germline mismatch at one end, possibly a read error. V is TRBV7-9 and J is TRBJ1-5, with D hard to call. CDR1 is SEHNR, CDR2 FQNEAQ, per germline (reference sequence). This CDR3 region has 14 residues. The CDR3 nucleotides are TGTGCCAGCAGCTTATACCGCGGCGGGCAGCCCCAGAATTTT. This codes for CASSLYRGGQPQNF.

This chain links TRBV11-2 with TRBJ2-4; tentative D call: TRBD2 (6 bases). The CDR3 is 14 amino acids. Between the trimmed V and J ends, which lost 3 bases and 11 bases, there was a span of 17 bases. Germline V CDR1 and CDR2: SGHAT, FQNNGV. In DNA, the CDR3 is TGTGCCAGCAGCTTGGGGCCGGGGAGGAACCTTCAGTACTTC. It translates to CASSLGPGRNLQYF.

The genes are TRBV6-5 and TRBJ1-1; no firm D call. Trimming left V 2 bases short and J 7 bases short, with 11 bases between. CDR3 length: 13 residues. The germline CDR1 and CDR2 sequences are MNHEY and SVGAGI. CDR3 in DNA: TGTGCCAGCAGTTACGTTCCGGCGGTTGAAGCTTTCTTT. The encoded protein is CASSYVPAVEAFF.

This sequence joins TRBV10-2 and TRBJ1-2; the D is unclear. The CDR3 covers 12 residues. Trimming left V 3 bases short and J 6 bases short, with 8 bases between. CDR1 is WSHSY, CDR2 SAAADI, per germline. CDR3 residues: CASSEIVHGYTF. CDR3 nucleotides: TGCGCCAGCAGTGAAATAGTTCATGGCTACACCTTC.

This chain links TRBV29-1 with TRBJ1-2; 7 nucleotides align to TRBD1. The germline gives CDR1 SQVTM, CDR2 ANQGSEA. There are 13 residues in the CDR3. After removal of 6 bases from V and 3 bases from J, the junction contained 7 bases not matched to a gene. CDR3 sequence: CSVLGQGDYGYTF. For the CDR3, the DNA is TGCAGCGTCTTGGGGCAGGGGGACTATGGCTACACCTTC.

The chain uses TRBV30 and TRBJ2-5, with TRBD2 matching 7 bases. The J call may be mistaken, given a closer DNA end match to TRBJ2-7. Germline CDR1 and CDR2: GTSNPN and SVGIG (reference sequence). The CDR3 totals 15 residues. The CDR3 sequence is CAWDPSSGGHNEQYF. CDR3 DNA: TGTGCCTGGGATCCAAGCTCGGGGGGTCACAACGAGCAGTACTTC.

This rearrangement joins TRBV6-1 to TRBJ1-2; D is possibly TRBD1 (6 bases). V was pared by 4 bases and J by 8 bases, with 20 bases between. Germline lookup yields CDR1 MNHNS and CDR2 SASEGT. CDR3 size: 15 residues. The CDR3 nucleotides read TGTGCCAGCAGTGCCCAACCCACAGGGCTGAAGGGCTACACCTTC. This sequence encodes CASSAQPTGLKGYTF.

V is TRBV5-1 and J is TRBJ1-2, with 7 bases fitting TRBD1. Germline V gene data show CDR1 as SGHRS and CDR2 as YFSETQ. J was trimmed by 1 base and V by 0 bases; bases with no gene match: 3. The CDR3 loop spans 15 amino acids. The CDR3 reads CASSLAGTVNYGYTF. The CDR3 nucleotides are TGCGCCAGCAGCTTGGCCGGGACAGTTAACTATGGCTACACCTTC.

The chain combines TRBV6-6 with TRBJ1-6, with a weak D call TRBD1 (6 bases). This CDR3 has 15 residues. Germline V gene data show CDR1 as MNHNY and CDR2 as SVGAGI (reference sequence). The V gene lost 7 bases and the J gene lost 10 bases, with 20 bases spanning the gap. CDR3: CASTSGGRAGSPLHF. The CDR3 nucleotides read TGTGCCAGCACGTCGGGGGGCAGGGCGGGATCACCCCTCCACTTT.

The chain is built from TRBV27 and TRBJ2-2; no clear D. CDR3 length: 12 residues. CDR1 and CDR2 from the germline V gene are MNHEY and SMNVEV (reference sequence). V was trimmed by 8 bases and J by 3 bases, leaving 7 bases between them. The CDR3 region is CASGSYTGELFF. DNA for the CDR3: TGTGCCAGCGGTTCATACACCGGGGAGCTGTTTTTT.

This clone came up once. The genes are TRBV6-5 and TRBJ2-7; 10 nucleotides agree with TRBD1. The germline V gene has CDR1 MNHEY and CDR2 SVGAGI. This CDR3 region has 14 residues. After removal of 2 bases from V and 3 bases from J, the junction contained 1 base not matched to a gene. The CDR3 spells CASSYRDRGYEQYF. The CDR3 DNA sequence: TGTGCCAGCAGTTACCGGGACAGGGGCTACGAGCAGTACTTC.

The CDR3 reads CASSRLGAGNEQFF. The CDR3 DNA sequence: TGCGCCAGCAGCCGACTCGGGGCGGGGAATGAGCAGTTCTTC. The J gene is TRBJ2-1, the V gene TRBV4-1; possibly TRBD2 for D (6 bases). CDR1 and CDR2 from the germline V gene are MGHRA and YSYEKL. V was clipped by 4 bases and J by 7 bases, with 14 bases between them. The CDR3 consists of 14 residues.

The chain recombines TRBV6-5 with TRBJ2-7, with D hard to call. The V end was cut by 2 bases, the J end by 6 bases, with 14 bases between. The germline CDR1 and CDR2 sequences are MNHEY and SVGAGI. The CDR3 runs to 14 residues. CDR3 region: CASSYDSTLGEQYF. The CDR3 coding sequence is TGTGCCAGCAGTTACGATTCCACCCTCGGCGAGCAGTACTTC.

Here the CDR3 reads CASSLTADTEAFF. CDR3 bases: TGTGCCAGCAGTTTAACGGCGGACACTGAAGCTTTCTTT. The chain links TRBV27 to TRBJ1-1; D remains unclear. This CDR3 region has 13 residues. The V end was cut by 2 bases, the J end by 3 bases, with 7 bases between. CDR1 and CDR2 (germline): MNHEY, SMNVEV (reference sequence).

This clone turned up a few times. The rearrangement joins TRBV30 to TRBJ1-5; 7 positions match TRBD1. Per germline, CDR1 GTSNPN and CDR2 SVGIG (reference sequence). This CDR3 comprises 14 residues. V shed 2 bases and J 4 bases; nucleotides not matched to a gene: 5. The chain's CDR3 is CAWSIEQGNQPQHF. DNA of the CDR3: TGTGCCTGGAGTATAGAACAGGGGAATCAGCCCCAGCATTTT.

The rearrangement joins TRBV18 to TRBJ2-7, with D possibly TRBD1 on 6 matching bases. The germline gives CDR1 KGHSH, CDR2 LQKENI. The V end lost 5 bases, the J end lost 0 bases, and 14 bases lay between the germline ends. The CDR3 contains 15 residues. The CDR3 sequence is CASSANRVSSYEQYF. The CDR3, as DNA: TGTGCCAGCTCAGCGAACAGGGTTAGCTCCTACGAGCAGTACTTC.

Written as DNA, the CDR3 is TGTGCCAGCAGCTTGAGGCTAGCCCAACGGACGCAGTATTTT. It encodes CASSLRLAQRTQYF. The genes are TRBV5-4 and TRBJ2-3, with D possibly TRBD2 on 5 matching bases. Looked up from germline, CDR1 is SGHNT and CDR2 is YYREEE (reference sequence). CDR3 size: 14 residues. Trimming stripped 1 base from V and 9 bases from J, with 15 bases between.

This clone was observed a single time. The chain recombines TRBV30 with TRBJ2-3; D is perhaps TRBD1 (6 bases). The CDR3 extends over 13 amino acids. Germline-derived CDR1 and CDR2 are GTSNPN and SVGIG (reference sequence). V was trimmed by 1 base and J by 7 bases, leaving 12 bases between them. DNA for the CDR3: TGTGCCTGGAGTGGATTACAGGGAAATACGCAGTATTTT. It translates to CAWSGLQGNTQYF. Full variable domain (remainder filled in from reference TRBV30 and TRBJ2-3): SQTIHQWPATLVQPVGSPLSLECTVEGTSNPNLYWYRQAAGRGLQLLFYSVGIGQISSEVPQNLSASRPQDRQFILSSKKLLLSDSGFYLCAWSGLQGNTQYFGPGTRLTVL.

The chain is built from TRBV5-4 and TRBJ1-6, with D possibly matching TRBD1 (6 bases). Trimming cost V 5 bases and J 8 bases, with 17 bases left between them. From germline, CDR1 is SGHNT and CDR2 YYREEE (reference sequence). The CDR3 extends over 15 amino acids. CDR3 nucleotides: TGTGCCAGCAGTCTGGGGGGGGGCCCCTATTCACCCCTCCACTTT. As protein: CASSLGGGPYSPLHF.